Below, 11 T cell receptor beta chains from the same sample are listed, as sequenced in a study of CD8 T cells in Susac syndrome. RNA in amounts of about 0.5 to 1 ug was reverse transcribed with random hexamers. TCRdb called the immunoSEQ multiplex PCR reads again in MiXCR, with one record for every CDR3 protein. Here the sample spans about 150,000 distinct CDR3 sequences, 90% to 95% being singletons. The specimen sequenced was CD8+ T cells from PBMCs. All receptors derive from a human donor with multiple sclerosis.

This clonotype showed up just once. The V and J genes are TRBV27 and TRBJ1-2; D remains ambiguous. V was cut by 4 bases and J by 5 bases, with 8 bases left in between. The CDR3 totals 12 residues. Per the germline V gene, CDR1 is MNHEY and CDR2 is SMNVEV (reference sequence). The CDR3: CASSSGPYGYTF. In DNA, the CDR3 is TGTGCCAGCAGTTCCGGACCTTATGGCTACACCTTC.

The V gene is TRBV27, the J gene TRBJ2-1; TRBD1 or TRBD2 may be the D gene (7 bases each). Per the germline V gene, CDR1 is MNHEY and CDR2 is SMNVEV (reference sequence). The CDR3 consists of 14 residues. Trimming stripped 6 bases from V and 7 bases from J, with 16 bases between. CDR3 sequence: CASRQSGGVNEQFF. The CDR3 DNA reads as TGTGCCAGCAGACAATCAGGGGGGGTGAATGAGCAGTTCTTC.

This chain connects TRBV6-4 to TRBJ1-5; D remains unclear. CDR1 and CDR2 (germline): MRHNA, SNTAGT. CDR3 size: 13 residues. The V end was cut by 0 bases, the J end by 9 bases, with 9 bases between. In DNA, the CDR3 is TGTGCCAGCAGTGACTCAACCGAGGGGCCCCAGCATTTT. It specifies CASSDSTEGPQHF.

V and J are TRBV7-3 and TRBJ2-1; perhaps TRBD1 as D (5 bases). Germline V CDR1 and CDR2: SGHTA, FQGTGA. V lost 3 bases, J lost 8 bases, and 11 bases lay in between. The CDR3 extends over 13 amino acids. The CDR3 bases are TGTGCCAGCAGCTTGTCGAAGGGGTATGAGCAGTTCTTC. Residues: CASSLSKGYEQFF.

The genes are TRBV4-1 and TRBJ2-7, with 8 nucleotides matching TRBD1. Germline CDR1 is MGHRA and CDR2 is YSYEKL. Trimming cost V 4 bases and J 5 bases; bases outside gene matches: 13. This CDR3 is 16 amino acids long. The CDR3: CASSPSASRGPDEQYF. DNA for the CDR3: TGCGCCAGCAGCCCCAGCGCTTCCAGGGGGCCTGACGAGCAGTACTTC.

The genes are TRBV14 and TRBJ2-1; perhaps TRBD2 as D (6 bases). Germline CDR1 is SGHDN and CDR2 is FVKESK. CDR3 length: 17 amino acids. The V gene lost 1 base and the J gene lost 0 bases, with 13 bases spanning the gap. The CDR3 region has the DNA TGTGCCAGCAGCCAAGGCCGGGGGATATTCTCCTACAATGAGCAGTTCTTC. Its translation: CASSQGRGIFSYNEQFF. The entire variable domain, with the rest obtained from reference TRBV14 and TRBJ2-1, is as follows: EAGVTQFPSHSVIEKGQTVTLRCDPISGHDNLYWYRRVMGKEIKFLLHFVKESKQDESGMPNNRFLAERTGGTYSTLKVQPAELEDSGVYFCASSQGRGIFSYNEQFFGPGTRLTVL.

This chain uses TRBV30 with TRBJ2-5; either TRBD1 or TRBD2 may fit D (5 bases each). Trimming took 2 bases from V and 5 from J, leaving 18 bases between them. This CDR3 has 15 amino acids. In germline, CDR1 is GTSNPN, CDR2 SVGIG (reference sequence). DNA of the CDR3: TGTGCCTGGAGTCGACCCGGGACGAAGTGGGAGACCCAGTACTTC. Amino acid sequence: CAWSRPGTKWETQYF.

This chain uses TRBV15 with TRBJ2-2; D call uncertain. The CDR3 has 12 amino acids. Trimming cost V 8 bases and J 1 base, with 5 bases left between them. Germline V gene sequence: CDR1 LNHNV, CDR2 YYDKDF (reference sequence). The CDR3 region is CATGENTGELFF. DNA of the CDR3: TGTGCCACCGGAGAGAACACCGGGGAGCTGTTTTTT.

This clonotype has only one observation. The chain carries TRBV25-1 and TRBJ1-1, with 7 positions matching TRBD1. Losses at the gene ends were 4 bases for V and 1 base for J; bases not matched to a gene: 3. CDR1 and CDR2 from the germline V gene are MGHDK and SYGVNS. This CDR3 region has 14 residues. CDR3 DNA sequence: TGTGCCAGCAGTGCAGGGGGGAGGAACACTGAAGCTTTCTTT. Protein product: CASSAGGRNTEAFF. Complete variable domain (other parts from reference TRBV25-1 and TRBJ1-1): EADIYQTPRYLVIGTGKKITLECSQTMGHDKMYWYQQDPGMELHLIHYSYGVNSTEKGDLSSESTVSRIRTEHFPLTLESARPSHTSQYLCASSAGGRNTEAFFGQGTRLTVV.

J is TRBJ2-7 and V is TRBV11-2; D is uncertain. With 4 bases removed from V and 5 bases from J, the gap between germline ends came to 12 bases. Germline loops: CDR1 SGHAT, CDR2 FQNNGV. CDR3 length: 13 residues. The CDR3 DNA sequence: TGTGCCAGCAGCTCGAGTCCCGCGGACGAGCAGTACTTC. This gives the protein CASSSSPADEQYF. Supplemented by reference TRBV11-2 and TRBJ2-7, the full variable domain reads EAGVAQSPRYKIIEKRQSVAFWCNPISGHATLYWYQQILGQGPKLLIQFQNNGVVDDSQLPKDRFSAERLKGVDSTLKIQPAKLEDSAVYLCASSSSPADEQYFGPGTRLTVT.

The chain combines TRBV3-1 with TRBJ1-1; D may be TRBD1 (5 bases). Trimming cost V 0 bases and J 1 base, with 12 bases left between them. CDR3 length equals 16 residues. In germline, CDR1 is LGHDT, CDR2 YNNKEL (reference sequence). CDR3 in DNA: TGTGCCAGCAGCCAAGAAGGGGAAACCCCGAACACTGAAGCTTTCTTT. This encodes CASSQEGETPNTEAFF.